A single sample gave rise to the 23 T cell receptor beta chains below, sequenced in a study of blood T cell repertoires in COVID-19. Method: immunoSEQ multiplex PCR; TCRdb's copy keeps in-frame clones and lacks some. The data show around 160,000 clones, with approximately 93% seen just once and roughly 1.9% held by the top ten. The sequenced sample consisted of peripheral blood. The receptors were gathered from a woman aged 55-69 years with COVID-19, enrolled during active disease.

The chain joins TRBV10-2 to TRBJ1-5, with D perhaps TRBD1 (5 bases). CDR1 is WSHSY, CDR2 SAAADI, per germline. CDR3 length equals 13 residues. Between the trimmed V and J ends, which lost 7 bases and 7 bases, there was a span of 14 bases. CDR3 residues: CASTGGVGQPQHF. Written as DNA, the CDR3 is TGCGCCAGCACTGGGGGGGTGGGACAGCCCCAGCATTTT.

The V call is TRBV27, the J call TRBJ1-2; 7 bases align to TRBD1. The CDR3 runs to 16 residues. The ends lost 2 bases at V and 2 bases at J; junction bases unmatched: 8. Germline V gives CDR1 MNHEY, CDR2 SMNVEV (reference sequence). The CDR3 DNA follows: TGTGCCAGCAGTTTAGCCGTGGGACAGCGGAACTATGGCTACACCTTC. Its protein product is CASSLAVGQRNYGYTF.

The count of this clone is one. The chain has TRBV19 and TRBJ2-5; D gene uncertain. Trimming took 5 bases from V and 5 from J, leaving 15 bases between them. This CDR3 is 14 amino acids long. The germline V gene has CDR1 LNHDA and CDR2 SQIVND (reference sequence). The CDR3 here is CASSSVPPVETQYF. DNA of the CDR3: TGTGCCAGTAGTTCGGTACCCCCCGTGGAGACCCAGTACTTC.

The chain is built from TRBV5-1 and TRBJ2-7, with TRBD2 identical over 7 bases. The ends lost 0 bases at V and 6 bases at J; junction bases unmatched: 12. The CDR3 runs 16 residues. Germline CDR1 reads SGHRS; CDR2 reads YFSETQ. CDR3 nucleotide sequence: TGCGCCAGCAGCTTGGAGGGGCGGGGGTTGGAGAGCGAGCAGTACTTC. Amino acid sequence: CASSLEGRGLESEQYF.

The rearrangement links TRBV5-8 to TRBJ1-6; 8 nucleotides align to TRBD1. Germline-derived CDR1 and CDR2 are SGHTS and YDEGEE. The J segment lost 10 bases and the V segment lost 4 bases, leaving 7 bases of the junction unmatched. The CDR3 covers 14 residues. CDR3 sequence: CASSQYRGESPLHF. CDR3 DNA: TGTGCCAGCAGCCAATACAGGGGGGAGTCACCCCTCCACTTT. The entire variable domain, with the rest obtained from reference TRBV5-8 and TRBJ1-6, is as follows: EAGVTQSPTHLIKTRGQQATLRCSPISGHTSVYWYQQALGLGLQFLLWYDEGEERNRGNFPPRFSGRQFPNYSSELNVNALELEDSALYLCASSQYRGESPLHFGNGTRLTVT.

This clone came up once. DNA of the CDR3: TGTGCCAGCAGTTACTCTCCGCGGACAGATGAAGAAGCTTTCTTT. Translation: CASSYSPRTDEEAFF. This rearrangement joins TRBV6-5 to TRBJ1-1, with D possibly being TRBD1 (6 bases). V lost 0 bases to trimming and J lost 8 bases, with 16 bases between them. CDR3 length equals 15 residues. Germline values: CDR1 MNHEY, CDR2 SVGAGI.

This clone was counted once. The same CDR3 arises from other DNA sequences in this sample as well. The chain couples TRBV5-1 to TRBJ1-6, with 7 bases that match TRBD1. The germline gives CDR1 SGHRS, CDR2 YFSETQ. The CDR3 spans 15 residues. J gave up 2 bases and V 4 bases, and 3 bases lay outside the gene matches. In nucleotides, the CDR3 is TGCGCCAGCAGCGCGGGGACAGCCTATAATTCACCCCTCCACTTT. Its protein product is CASSAGTAYNSPLHF.

V gene TRBV23-1 combines with J gene TRBJ1-3; D perhaps matches TRBD1 (5 bases). TRBV23-1 is an open reading frame whose function is uncertain. Trimming shortened V by 2 bases and J by 1 base, and 12 bases separated the two germline ends. The CDR3 runs 16 residues. The CDR3 DNA follows: TGCGCCAGCAGTCAAGCCGGGAGACAGTCTGGAAACACCATATATTTT. This codes for CASSQAGRQSGNTIYF.

This chain connects TRBV15 to TRBJ1-1; 9 bases match TRBD1. The CDR3 spans 16 residues. Germline-derived CDR1 and CDR2 are LNHNV and YYDKDF (reference sequence). The V segment lost 2 bases and the J segment 1 base; nucleotides outside the gene matches: 5. CDR3 in amino acids: CATSRNLGQGNTEAFF. The CDR3 nucleotides read TGTGCCACCAGCAGAAATCTGGGACAGGGGAACACTGAAGCTTTCTTT.

This clone occurred once. The chain links TRBV14 to TRBJ1-3, with D possibly being TRBD1 (6 bases). V dropped 4 bases and J dropped 0 bases, with 13 bases sitting between them. This CDR3 contains 16 residues. CDR1 is SGHDN and CDR2 is FVKESK in the germline V gene. CDR3 in amino acids: CASSLPTGNSGNTIYF. The DNA for the CDR3 is TGTGCCAGCAGCCTGCCTACAGGGAACTCTGGAAACACCATATATTTT. Combining the CDR3 with reference TRBV14 and TRBJ1-3 gives the whole variable domain EAGVTQFPSHSVIEKGQTVTLRCDPISGHDNLYWYRRVMGKEIKFLLHFVKESKQDESGMPNNRFLAERTGGTYSTLKVQPAELEDSGVYFCASSLPTGNSGNTIYFGEGSWLTVV.

The CDR3 DNA reads TGTGCCTGGAGTGTACCGGGACAGCACAATTCACCCCTCCACTTT. It translates to CAWSVPGQHNSPLHF. The rearrangement joins TRBV30 to TRBJ1-6, with 7 bases that match TRBD1. This CDR3 has 15 amino acids. Per the germline V gene, CDR1 is GTSNPN and CDR2 is SVGIG (reference sequence). With V trimmed by 0 bases and J by 7 bases, 6 bases remained unmatched. The entire variable domain, with the rest obtained from reference TRBV30 and TRBJ1-6, is as follows: SQTIHQWPATLVQPVGSPLSLECTVEGTSNPNLYWYRQAAGRGLQLLFYSVGIGQISSEVPQNLSASRPQDRQFILSSKKLLLSDSGFYLCAWSVPGQHNSPLHFGNGTRLTVT.

The chain recombines TRBV10-3 with TRBJ1-1; D is unresolved. There are 13 residues in the CDR3. The germline CDR1 and CDR2 sequences are ENHRY and SYGVKD. Deletions cut 7 bases from V and 4 bases from J, with 13 bases between. DNA of the CDR3: TGTGCCATCAACGAGGATCTGGGCACTGAAGCTTTCTTT. Encoded protein: CAINEDLGTEAFF.

The chain uses TRBV24-1 and TRBJ2-3; 8 bases are a match to TRBD1. The CDR3 runs to 14 residues. In germline, CDR1 is KGHDR, CDR2 SFDVKD. J was trimmed by 2 bases and V by 6 bases; bases with no gene match: 3. The CDR3 nucleotides are TGTGCCACCAGTCAACAGGGGGTCACAGATACGCAGTATTTT. Its protein is CATSQQGVTDTQYF.

This clone was observed a single time. The J gene is TRBJ1-5, the V gene TRBV7-2; D is possibly TRBD1 (6 bases). This CDR3 comprises 12 residues. The germline CDR1 and CDR2 sequences are SGHTA and FQGNSA. Deletions cut 4 bases from V and 7 bases from J, with 8 bases between. The CDR3 spells CASSSRGQPQHF. The CDR3 DNA reads as TGTGCCAGCAGCTCCAGGGGACAGCCCCAGCATTTT.

This chain joins TRBV9 and TRBJ1-6; 7 bases are a match to TRBD1. V shed 4 bases, J shed 9 bases, and the junction held 10 bases outside the gene matches. The CDR3 length is 15 residues. Germline values: CDR1 SGDLS, CDR2 YYNGEE. In DNA form, the CDR3 reads TGTGCCAGCAGCCCAAGACAGGGCGGTGGTTCACCCCTCCACTTT. It encodes CASSPRQGGGSPLHF.

This chain links TRBV4-3 with TRBJ1-6; 8 bases map to TRBD1. The J segment lost 9 bases and the V segment lost 2 bases, leaving 15 bases of the junction unmatched. CDR3 length: 18 residues. Germline CDR1 LGHNA, CDR2 YSLEER. Here the CDR3 DNA reads TGCGCCAGCAGCCAAACGTACGGACAGGGCCGAGTTGGTTCACCCCTCCACTTT. It yields the protein CASSQTYGQGRVGSPLHF.

This clone was seen a single time. This chain links TRBV6-2 or TRBV6-3 with TRBJ1-2, with 10 nucleotides matching TRBD1. The junction had 12 bases not matched to a gene; V was cut back by 7 bases and J by 7 bases. CDR3 size: 15 residues. Germline V gene data show CDR1 as MNHEY and CDR2 as SVGEGT. CDR3 DNA: TGTGCCAGCACCCCCCTAGGGACAGGGGATTTTGGCTACACCTTC. It yields the protein CASTPLGTGDFGYTF.

The rearrangement uses TRBV4-1 and TRBJ2-1, with TRBD2 as a possible D gene (7 bases). The V gene's germline CDR1 is MGHRA and CDR2 YSYEKL. The V end was cut by 3 bases, the J end by 6 bases, with 24 bases between. CDR3 length equals 18 residues. CDR3 loop: CASSQSPRGGAGINEQFF. CDR3 coding DNA: TGCGCCAGCAGCCAGTCTCCAAGGGGGGGCGCGGGGATCAATGAGCAGTTCTTC.

This chain links TRBV7-2 with TRBJ2-1; 8 nucleotides agree with TRBD2. V lost 1 base, J lost 7 bases, and 3 bases stayed unmatched. In germline, CDR1 is SGHTA, CDR2 FQGNSA. This CDR3 has 14 amino acids. This CDR3 is CASSLVGGDNEQFF. In DNA form, the CDR3 reads TGTGCCAGCAGCTTAGTCGGGGGGGATAATGAGCAGTTCTTC.

The J gene is TRBJ2-3, the V gene TRBV18; 13 nucleotides agree with TRBD2. Per germline, CDR1 KGHSH and CDR2 LQKENI. The junction had 9 bases not matched to a gene; V was cut back by 6 bases and J by 6 bases. The CDR3 totals 16 residues. CDR3 DNA sequence: TGTGCCAGCTCCCCGGGACTAGCGGGGACTTGGGATACGCAGTATTTT. Encoded protein: CASSPGLAGTWDTQYF.

This chain's CDR3 is CASSLAPGHLNTEAFF. The CDR3 nucleotides are TGTGCCAGCAGCTTAGCTCCCGGACACTTGAACACTGAAGCTTTCTTT. The rearrangement uses TRBV11-2 and TRBJ1-1; TRBD1 might be the D (5 bases). CDR1 is SGHAT, CDR2 FQNNGV, per germline. V was pared by 1 base and J by 0 bases, with 12 bases between. The CDR3 extends over 16 amino acids.

The rearrangement joins TRBV7-3 to TRBJ2-3; a weak D match, TRBD2 (6 bases). CDR1 and CDR2 (germline): SGHTA, FQGTGA. CDR3 length: 15 amino acids. V lost 5 bases, J lost 1 base, and 13 bases lay in between. CDR3 DNA: TGTGCCAGCAGCCCAGGAGGCGGGGGCACAGATACGCAGTATTTT. This codes for CASSPGGGGTDTQYF.

This chain uses TRBV6-6 with TRBJ2-1; D is perhaps TRBD2 (7 bases). This CDR3 comprises 17 residues. V lost 7 bases to trimming and J lost 2 bases, with 21 bases between them. Germline V gene data show CDR1 as MNHNY and CDR2 as SVGAGI (reference sequence). In DNA form, the CDR3 reads TGTGCCAGCAATCGAGGTTGGGGGGGACAAACCTACAATGAGCAGTTCTTC. Its translation is CASNRGWGGQTYNEQFF.